This passage covers 29 T cell receptor beta chains from one sample sequenced in a study of blood T cell repertoires in COVID-19 (dated by TCRdb to between 2020 and 2021). The library came from the immunoSEQ multiplex PCR assay. Not all clones reach the TCRdb copy of this immuneACCESS table, which keeps in-frame sequences only. Checked studies attribute under half of the gap to unresolved V genes and leave the rest unexplained. Counted in this sample were about 260,000 clones; around 87% of them appeared once. The top ten clones comprise roughly 5% of the sample. Sequences were obtained from peripheral blood. Receptors originate from a woman in her fifties or sixties with COVID-19, enrolled during active disease.

The rearrangement links TRBV28 to TRBJ1-2, with 7 bases aligning to TRBD1. CDR3 length equals 17 residues. The V gene's germline CDR1 is MDHEN and CDR2 SYDVKM. The junction had 10 bases not matched to a gene; V was cut back by 2 bases and J by 1 base. In DNA form, the CDR3 reads TGTGCCAGCAGTTTAGGGGCAGGGGGTTTGGTTAACTATGGCTACACCTTC. It translates to CASSLGAGGLVNYGYTF.

The genes are TRBV15 and TRBJ1-2; 7 nucleotides line up with TRBD1. CDR3 length: 15 amino acids. Germline-derived CDR1 and CDR2 are LNHNV and YYDKDF (reference sequence). V was pared by 1 base and J by 4 bases, with 6 bases of the junction left unmatched. CDR3 in amino acids: CATSRGQGSFYGYTF. In DNA, the CDR3 is TGTGCCACCAGCAGAGGACAGGGTAGTTTCTATGGCTACACCTTC.

This rearrangement joins TRBV11-2 to TRBJ2-1; 8 nucleotides match TRBD2. CDR1 is SGHAT and CDR2 is FQNNGV in the germline V gene. Unmatched junction bases numbered 6, after V lost 1 base and J lost 10 bases. CDR3 size: 14 residues. Here the CDR3 reads CASSLGAGGYEQFF. The CDR3 DNA reads TGTGCCAGCAGCTTAGGTGCGGGAGGATACGAGCAGTTCTTC.

V usage is TRBV27 and J usage is TRBJ1-1; 10 nucleotides match TRBD1. The germline gives CDR1 MNHEY, CDR2 SMNVEV (reference sequence). The CDR3 totals 17 residues. After removal of 5 bases from V and 4 bases from J, the junction contained 13 bases not matched to a gene. The CDR3, as DNA: TGTGCCAGCAGTGGGCTAAGGACAGGGGGGGTAGGCACTGAAGCTTTCTTT. Translating it yields CASSGLRTGGVGTEAFF.

The chain couples TRBV19 to TRBJ1-1; the match to TRBD1 covers 8 bases. Germline loops: CDR1 LNHDA, CDR2 SQIVND (reference sequence). Germline trimming cut 4 bases from V and 6 bases from J; bases unmatched to any gene: 10. The CDR3 covers 15 residues. CDR3 region: CASSTGQGSAAEAFF. The CDR3 bases are TGTGCCAGTAGTACCGGACAGGGAAGCGCAGCTGAAGCTTTCTTT.

V is TRBV6-1 and J is TRBJ1-2, with D perhaps TRBD1 (6 bases). Germline-derived CDR1 and CDR2 are MNHNS and SASEGT. V was clipped by 0 bases and J by 4 bases, with 12 bases between them. The CDR3 extends over 15 amino acids. CDR3 bases: TGTGCCAGCAGTGAAGCAGGACAACAGGGCTATGGCTACACCTTC. Translated, it gives CASSEAGQQGYGYTF.

The genes are TRBV7-2 and TRBJ2-3; 14 nucleotides line up with TRBD2. The germline V gene encodes CDR1 SGHTA and CDR2 FQGNSA. The ends lost 7 bases at V and 6 bases at J; junction bases unmatched: 12. The CDR3 extends over 17 amino acids. The CDR3 DNA reads TGTGCCAGCACCCTCATAGGGACTAGCGGGAGTTGGGATACGCAGTATTTT. It is translated as CASTLIGTSGSWDTQYF.

The rearrangement uses TRBV19 and TRBJ2-2; no firm D call. Germline CDR1 and CDR2: LNHDA and SQIVND (reference sequence). This CDR3 has 14 residues. The ends were cut back, 5 bases at V and 2 bases at J, with 9 bases in the middle. The CDR3 region is CASSANRNTGELFF. For the CDR3, the DNA is TGTGCCAGTAGTGCCAACAGAAACACCGGGGAGCTGTTTTTT.

The CDR3 DNA reads TGTGCCAGCAGTGAAAGGGCGGGTGCGGGCACTGAAGCTTTCTTT. Its translation: CASSERAGAGTEAFF. V is TRBV2 and J is TRBJ1-1; D gene ambiguous. The CDR3 runs 15 residues. Trimming removed 2 bases from V and 4 bases from J, with 14 bases in between. The germline V gene has CDR1 SNHLY and CDR2 FYNNEI. Supplemented by reference TRBV2 and TRBJ1-1, the full variable domain reads EPEVTQTPSHQVTQMGQEVILRCVPISNHLYFYWYRQILGQKVEFLVSFYNNEISEKSEIFDDQFSVERPDGSNFTLKIRSTKLEDSAMYFCASSERAGAGTEAFFGQGTRLTVV.

This clone showed up just once. In DNA form, the CDR3 reads TGTGCCAGCTCACCTAGGGGATCAGATACGCAGTATTTT. Translating it yields CASSPRGSDTQYF. The chain has TRBV18 and TRBJ2-3; TRBD1 is a possible D gene (5 bases). The CDR3 is 13 amino acids. Germline-derived CDR1 and CDR2 are KGHSH and LQKENI. The V end lost 3 bases, the J end lost 4 bases, and 8 bases lay between the germline ends.

The CDR3 nucleotides read TGTGCCAGCAGTTATTCAGGAAACACCATATATTTT. It codes for CASSYSGNTIYF. This rearrangement joins TRBV6-2 or TRBV6-3 to TRBJ1-3; D is undetermined. Looked up from germline, CDR1 is MNHEY and CDR2 is SVGEGT. The CDR3 covers 12 residues. Trimming stripped 3 bases from V and 4 bases from J, with 4 bases between.

This rearrangement joins TRBV19 to TRBJ2-6, with TRBD1 matching 8 bases. From germline, CDR1 is LNHDA and CDR2 SQIVND (reference sequence). V dropped 7 bases and J dropped 0; count of bases not matched to a gene: 8. The CDR3 length is 17 residues. CDR3 DNA: TGTGCCAGTATTGAGGGGACAGGAGTCTCTGGGGCCAACGTCCTGACTTTC. Encoded protein: CASIEGTGVSGANVLTF.

The chain recombines TRBV19 with TRBJ1-6; no reliable D call. The V end lost 2 bases, the J end lost 0 bases, and 11 bases lay between the germline ends. Germline CDR1 LNHDA, CDR2 SQIVND (reference sequence). The CDR3 spans 17 residues. The CDR3 here is CASSIQAGSSYNSPLHF. In DNA form, the CDR3 reads TGTGCCAGTAGTATACAAGCGGGGAGCTCCTATAATTCACCCCTCCACTTT.

CDR3 bases: TGTGCCATCAGTTCCGGGACAGGATTGATTCCTAATGAAAAACTGTTTTTT. Protein sequence: CAISSGTGLIPNEKLFF. The chain combines TRBV10-3 with TRBJ1-4; 8 nucleotides agree with TRBD1. The CDR3 is 17 amino acids. Germline CDR1 is ENHRY and CDR2 is SYGVKD. The V segment lost 5 bases and the J segment 3 bases; nucleotides outside the gene matches: 11.

The chain employs TRBV3-1 (or the pseudogene TRBV3-2) and TRBJ1-4; D gene uncertain. The V gene lost 4 bases and the J gene lost 8 bases, with 5 bases spanning the gap. Looked up from germline, CDR1 is LGHDT and CDR2 is YNNKEL (reference sequence). The CDR3 extends over 11 amino acids. DNA for the CDR3: TGTGCCAGCAGCCTCAGAGAAAAACTGTTTTTT. This gives the protein CASSLREKLFF.

This chain's CDR3 is CASSFRQAKETQYF. CDR3 DNA: TGTGCCAGCAGCTTTCGTCAGGCAAAAGAGACCCAGTACTTC. The chain recombines TRBV5-5 with TRBJ2-5, with D unresolved. V gave up 2 bases and J gave up 3 bases, with 11 bases separating them. CDR1 and CDR2 (germline): SGHKS, YYEKEE (reference sequence). The CDR3 contains 14 residues.

V is TRBV10-3 and J is TRBJ2-1, with 8 bases matching TRBD2. Trimming at V came to 10 bases and at J to 6 bases, leaving 17 bases not matched to a gene. This CDR3 has 16 residues. CDR1 and CDR2 (germline): ENHRY, SYGVKD. The CDR3 spells CATDPRAGEGSNEQFF. Here the CDR3 DNA reads TGTGCCACCGACCCCCGAGCGGGAGAGGGGTCCAATGAGCAGTTCTTC.

The chain employs TRBV5-4 and TRBJ1-3; 9 positions match TRBD1. V shed 2 bases and J 3 bases; nucleotides not matched to a gene: 3. Germline V gene sequence: CDR1 SGHNT, CDR2 YYREEE (reference sequence). The CDR3 extends over 15 amino acids. DNA for the CDR3: TGTGCCAGCAGCTTACAGGGGGCGCTTGGAAACACCATATATTTT. This codes for CASSLQGALGNTIYF.

This sequence joins TRBV19 and TRBJ1-2, with 8 bases fitting TRBD1. Germline V gives CDR1 LNHDA, CDR2 SQIVND (reference sequence). Trimming removed 6 bases from V and 8 bases from J; junction bases left unmatched: 8. The CDR3 has 13 residues. CDR3 nucleotides: TGTGCCAGTAGCACAGGACAGGGCCGGGGCTACACCTTC. Translation gives CASSTGQGRGYTF. Supplemented by reference TRBV19 and TRBJ1-2, the full variable domain reads DGGITQSPKYLFRKEGQNVTLSCEQNLNHDAMYWYRQDPGQGLRLIYYSQIVNDFQKGDIAEGYSVSREKKESFPLTVTSAQKNPTAFYLCASSTGQGRGYTFGSGTRLTVV.

The V call is TRBV5-6, the J call TRBJ1-3; D call uncertain. From germline, CDR1 is SGHDT and CDR2 YYEEEE. Trimming took 7 bases from V and 8 from J, leaving 10 bases between them. This CDR3 has 11 residues. CDR3 protein: CASSRDDTIYF. CDR3 bases: TGTGCCAGCTCGAGGGATGACACCATATATTTT.

This chain uses TRBV9 with TRBJ2-2, with TRBD1 identical over 7 bases. CDR1 and CDR2 (germline): SGDLS, YYNGEE. This CDR3 contains 18 residues. The junction had 12 bases not matched to a gene; V was cut back by 0 bases and J by 4 bases. This CDR3 reads CASSVVVTGTARTGELFF. As DNA, the CDR3 is TGTGCCAGCAGCGTAGTGGTCACCGGGACAGCGCGCACCGGGGAGCTGTTTTTT.

The rearrangement joins TRBV19 to TRBJ1-4; 7 nucleotides line up with TRBD1. With V trimmed by 5 bases and J by 4 bases, 7 bases remained unmatched. CDR1 and CDR2 from the germline V gene are LNHDA and SQIVND (reference sequence). CDR3 size: 15 residues. The CDR3 loop is CASSPGTDDNEKLFF. The DNA of the CDR3 is TGTGCCAGTAGTCCTGGGACAGACGATAATGAAAAACTGTTTTTT.

The chain couples TRBV6-5 to TRBJ2-7; 9 bases are a match to TRBD1. After removal of 5 bases from V and 5 bases from J, the junction contained 7 bases not matched to a gene. The germline gives CDR1 MNHEY, CDR2 SVGAGI. The CDR3 extends over 14 amino acids. This CDR3 is CASSSRTGVHEQYF. The CDR3, as DNA: TGTGCCAGCAGTAGCCGGACAGGGGTCCACGAGCAGTACTTC.

The chain employs TRBV7-6 and TRBJ2-1, with 12 bases matching TRBD2. CDR1 is SGHVS and CDR2 is FNYEAQ in the germline V gene. V shed 6 bases, J shed 4 bases, and the junction held 4 bases outside the gene matches. This CDR3 has 15 residues. The DNA for the CDR3 is TGTGCCAGCAGACGGACTAGCGGGACTTACAATGAGCAGTTCTTC. It specifies CASRRTSGTYNEQFF.

The chain has TRBV7-2 and TRBJ1-1, with 7 bases lining up with TRBD1. V lost 6 bases and J lost 5; bases outside the gene matches: 9. The CDR3 length is 14 residues. In germline, CDR1 is SGHTA, CDR2 FQGNSA. CDR3 loop: CASRLQGRATEAFF. The CDR3 coding sequence is TGTGCCAGCAGGTTACAGGGGAGAGCGACTGAAGCTTTCTTT. Based on the CDR3 plus reference TRBV7-2 and TRBJ1-1, the full variable domain is GAGVSQSPSNKVTEKGKDVELRCDPISGHTALYWYRQSLGQGLEFLIYFQGNSAPDKSGLPSDRFSAERTGGSVSTLTIQRTQQEDSAVYLCASRLQGRATEAFFGQGTRLTVV.

The J gene is TRBJ1-1, the V gene TRBV6-5; no firm D call. This CDR3 region has 12 residues. The germline CDR1 and CDR2 sequences are MNHEY and SVGAGI. Trimming left V 6 bases short and J 2 bases short, with 7 bases between. CDR3 coding DNA: TGTGCCAGCAGGCGCGCAAACACTGAAGCTTTCTTT. Protein product: CASRRANTEAFF.

This rearrangement joins TRBV7-2 to TRBJ2-1, with D maybe TRBD1 (5 bases). Germline V gene sequence: CDR1 SGHTA, CDR2 FQGNSA. The CDR3 contains 16 residues. V was shortened by 2 bases and J by 1 base, with 12 bases between the two germline ends. The CDR3 spells CASSLFSGHSYNEQFF. For the CDR3, the DNA is TGTGCCAGCAGCTTATTTTCAGGACATTCCTACAATGAGCAGTTCTTC. The whole variable domain, filled in from reference TRBV7-2 and TRBJ2-1, reads GAGVSQSPSNKVTEKGKDVELRCDPISGHTALYWYRQSLGQGLEFLIYFQGNSAPDKSGLPSDRFSAERTGGSVSTLTIQRTQQEDSAVYLCASSLFSGHSYNEQFFGPGTRLTVL.

The table lists this clone with a count of one. The chain links TRBV19 to TRBJ2-1, with TRBD1 matching over 7 bases. Germline trimming cut 5 bases from V and 6 bases from J; bases unmatched to any gene: 10. This CDR3 has 15 amino acids. Germline CDR1 reads LNHDA; CDR2 reads SQIVND (reference sequence). The CDR3, as DNA: TGTGCCAGTAGTCCGCGGACAGGTATCCCCAATGAGCAGTTCTTC. Translated, it gives CASSPRTGIPNEQFF.

The rearrangement links TRBV24-1 to TRBJ1-4; 9 bases are a match to TRBD1. Germline V gives CDR1 KGHDR, CDR2 SFDVKD. The CDR3 runs 16 residues. The J segment lost 7 bases and the V segment lost 1 base, leaving 6 bases of the junction unmatched. The CDR3 reads CATSDFSGTGSEKLFF. The DNA of the CDR3 is TGTGCCACCAGTGATTTTTCCGGGACAGGGAGTGAAAAACTGTTTTTT.